This TCR beta chain stems from a study of blood T cells in healthy people across ages. Using a J-beta primer mix together with a sample-barcoded 5' primer, a second PCR was run for roughly 6 to 11 cycles. Via MiXCR, TCRdb re-called the 5' RACE reads, giving one row per CDR3 protein. The top ten hold under 4.5% of the sample, which has about 800,000 distinct CDR3 sequences, 25% seen once. In this sample, this clonotype turned up a few times. The same data also went into a second study, on T cells of mothers and their children. Per that study: Donation involved a few healthy Caucasian mothers and the six children that they had.

Source material: blood. This clonotype was obtained from a boy aged 5-17 years in good health.

CDR3 sequence (DNA): TGCAGCGTTGAAAGCAGGGGGCGATGGGGCTACACCTTC. Translation gives CSVESRGRWGYTF. The gene calls are TRBV29-1 and TRBJ1-2; 8 nucleotides align to TRBD1. Germline loops: CDR1 SQVTM, CDR2 ANQGSEA. V was pared by 2 bases and J by 8 bases, with 7 bases of the junction left unmatched. The CDR3 is 13 residues long.